A single sample gave rise to the 9 T cell receptor beta chains below, sequenced in a study of siplizumab effects on memory and regulatory T cells. As described, mixed lymphocyte reaction cells underwent coculture at 37°C for a duration of more than five days. Only in-frame clones appear in the TCRdb table, and some are missing; sequencing was by immunoSEQ multiplex PCR. The sample records approximately 12,000 clones, around 40% being singletons. These receptors have no identified antigens. The sequenced sample was CFSE-low (dividing) CD8+ T cells sorted from an allogeneic mixed lymphocyte reaction. These receptors all come from a human donor in good health; the cells came from an allogeneic mixed lymphocyte reaction.

This clone was seen only a few times. Additional DNA sequences in this sample encode the identical CDR3. The chain is built from TRBV7-9 and TRBJ2-3; 9 nucleotides match TRBD1. Germline V gene data show CDR1 as SEHNR and CDR2 as FQNEAQ (reference sequence). J lost 3 bases, V lost 4 bases, and 5 bases had no gene match. The length of the CDR3 is 15 residues. The CDR3 region is CASSSTGGETDTQYF. CDR3 DNA sequence: TGTGCCAGCAGCTCGACAGGGGGAGAGACAGATACGCAGTATTTT.

The DNA of the CDR3 is TGTGCCAGCAGTACAGGGTACAATGAGCAGTTCTTC. Encoded protein: CASSTGYNEQFF. The gene calls are TRBV6-5 and TRBJ2-1, with a possible D match to TRBD1 (6 bases). The CDR3 contains 12 residues. V was cut by 5 bases and J by 4 bases, with 6 bases left in between. Germline V gives CDR1 MNHEY, CDR2 SVGAGI.

The chain combines TRBV11-3 with TRBJ2-2; the match to TRBD2 covers 9 bases. The CDR3 runs 18 residues. The germline gives CDR1 SGHNT, CDR2 YENEEA. V was clipped by 0 bases and J by 6 bases; unmatched bases: 11. The CDR3 region has the DNA TGTGCCAGCAGCTTAGATCTAATTTTAGCGGGGGAATCCGGGGAGCTGTTTTTT. This codes for CASSLDLILAGESGELFF.

This clone has only a few counts. The genes are TRBV30 and TRBJ2-1; 7 bases agree with TRBD1. Germline trimming cut 3 bases from V and 3 bases from J; bases unmatched to any gene: 5. This CDR3 is built from 14 residues. The V gene's germline CDR1 is GTSNPN and CDR2 SVGIG (reference sequence). In DNA, the CDR3 is TGTGCCTGGAGCGAGACAGGGTTCTACAATGAGCAGTTCTTC. Its translation: CAWSETGFYNEQFF.

The genes are TRBV6-6 and TRBJ2-7, with 9 bases fitting TRBD1. Germline-derived CDR1 and CDR2 are MNHNY and SVGAGI (reference sequence). The CDR3 is 14 residues long. V gave up 1 base and J gave up 3 bases; unmatched junction bases: 1. The CDR3 loop reads CASSYLTGGYEQYF. The CDR3, as DNA: TGTGCCAGCAGTTACTTGACAGGGGGCTACGAGCAGTACTTC.

In its sample, this clone was seen many times. The chain recombines TRBV19 with TRBJ2-1; no reliable D call. Germline loops: CDR1 LNHDA, CDR2 SQIVND (reference sequence). Trimming took off 3 bases at V and 0 bases at J, with 6 bases between the two ends. The CDR3 loop spans 14 amino acids. This CDR3 is CASSMESSYNEQFF. CDR3 nucleotides: TGTGCCAGTAGTATGGAAAGCTCCTACAATGAGCAGTTCTTC.

The chain is built from TRBV6-5 and TRBJ2-7; 8 positions match TRBD1. This CDR3 region has 13 residues. The germline gives CDR1 MNHEY, CDR2 SVGAGI. Trimming at V came to 8 bases and at J to 2 bases, leaving 5 bases not matched to a gene. In DNA, the CDR3 is TGTGCCAGCGGACCCAGGGGGCCCTACGAGCAGTACTTC. Residues: CASGPRGPYEQYF.

By its share, this clone is medium-sized (0.01 to 0.1%). The chain employs TRBV27 and TRBJ2-2, with unresolved D. Trimming took 1 base from V and 8 from J, leaving 11 bases between them. The CDR3 runs to 14 residues. Germline values: CDR1 MNHEY, CDR2 SMNVEV (reference sequence). CDR3 in DNA: TGTGCCAGCAGTTTATGGGCAGCTCCGGGGGAGCTGTTTTTT. Protein sequence: CASSLWAAPGELFF.

The chain combines TRBV6-4 with TRBJ2-3; TRBD2 matches 7 bases. Germline trimming cut 8 bases from V and 4 bases from J; bases unmatched to any gene: 15. The germline V gene has CDR1 MRHNA and CDR2 SNTAGT. The CDR3 spans 16 residues. CDR3 in DNA: TGTGCCAGCCTATATCTTGGGAGGGCGGTCCCAGATACGCAGTATTTT. Protein sequence: CASLYLGRAVPDTQYF.